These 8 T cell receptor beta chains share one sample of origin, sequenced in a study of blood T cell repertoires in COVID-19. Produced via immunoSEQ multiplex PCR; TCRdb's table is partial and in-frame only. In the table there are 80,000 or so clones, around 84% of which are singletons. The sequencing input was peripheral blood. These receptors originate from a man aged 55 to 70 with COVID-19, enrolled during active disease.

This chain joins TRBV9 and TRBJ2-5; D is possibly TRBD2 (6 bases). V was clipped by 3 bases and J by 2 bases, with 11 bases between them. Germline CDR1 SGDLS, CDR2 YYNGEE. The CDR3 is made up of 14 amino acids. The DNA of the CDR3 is TGTGCCAGCAGCGACGGGGGTGAACAAGAGACCCAGTACTTC. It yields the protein CASSDGGEQETQYF. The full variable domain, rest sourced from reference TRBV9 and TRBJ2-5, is DSGVTQTPKHLITATGQRVTLRCSPRSGDLSVYWYQQSLDQGLQFLIQYYNGEERAKGNILERFSAQQFPDLHSELNLSSLELGDSALYFCASSDGGEQETQYFGPGTRLLVL.

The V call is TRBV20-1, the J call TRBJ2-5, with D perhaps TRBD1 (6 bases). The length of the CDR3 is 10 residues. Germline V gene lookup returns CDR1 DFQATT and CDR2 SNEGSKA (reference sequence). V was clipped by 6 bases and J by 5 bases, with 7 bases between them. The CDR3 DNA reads TGCAGTGCAAGGGGGGAGACCCAGTACTTC. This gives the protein CSARGETQYF.

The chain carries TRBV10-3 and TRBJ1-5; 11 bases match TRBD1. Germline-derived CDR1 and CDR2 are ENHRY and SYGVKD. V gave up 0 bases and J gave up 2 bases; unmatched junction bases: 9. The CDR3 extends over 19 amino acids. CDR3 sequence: CAISESVGQGARGNQPQHF. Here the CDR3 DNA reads TGTGCCATCAGTGAGTCGGTAGGACAGGGGGCGAGGGGCAATCAGCCCCAGCATTTT.

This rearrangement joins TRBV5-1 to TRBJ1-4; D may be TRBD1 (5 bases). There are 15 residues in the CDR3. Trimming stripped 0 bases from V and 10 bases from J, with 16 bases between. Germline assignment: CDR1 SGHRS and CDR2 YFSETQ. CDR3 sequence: CASSLDGQGLAKLFF. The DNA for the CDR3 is TGCGCCAGCAGCTTGGATGGCCAGGGTCTTGCAAAACTGTTTTTT.

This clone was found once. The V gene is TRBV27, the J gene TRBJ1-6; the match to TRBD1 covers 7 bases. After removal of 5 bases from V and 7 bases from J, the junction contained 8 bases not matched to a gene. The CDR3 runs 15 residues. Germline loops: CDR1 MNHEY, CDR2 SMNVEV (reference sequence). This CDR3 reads CASSRGQAVNSPLHF. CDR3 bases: TGTGCCAGCAGTCGAGGACAGGCGGTGAATTCACCCCTCCACTTT.

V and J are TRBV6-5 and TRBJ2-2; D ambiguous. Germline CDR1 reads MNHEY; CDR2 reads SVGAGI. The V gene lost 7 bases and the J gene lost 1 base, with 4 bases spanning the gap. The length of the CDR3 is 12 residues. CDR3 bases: TGTGCCAGCACAGAGAACACCGGGGAGCTGTTTTTT. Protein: CASTENTGELFF.

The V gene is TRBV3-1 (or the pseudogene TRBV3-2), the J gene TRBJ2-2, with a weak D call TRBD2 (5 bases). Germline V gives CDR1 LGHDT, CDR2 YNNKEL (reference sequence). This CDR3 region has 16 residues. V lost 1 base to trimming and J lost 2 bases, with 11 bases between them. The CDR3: CASSQVSGSNTGELFF. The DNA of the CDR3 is TGTGCCAGCAGCCAAGTGTCGGGGTCTAACACCGGGGAGCTGTTTTTT.

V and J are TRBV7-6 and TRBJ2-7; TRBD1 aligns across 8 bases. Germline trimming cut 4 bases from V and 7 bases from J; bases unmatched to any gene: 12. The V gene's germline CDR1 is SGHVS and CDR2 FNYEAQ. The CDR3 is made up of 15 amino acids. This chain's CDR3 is CASSSSRDRIGEQYF. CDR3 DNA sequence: TGTGCCAGCAGCTCCTCCCGGGACAGGATCGGGGAGCAGTACTTC.